Presented here are 19 T cell receptor beta chains from one specimen sequenced in a study of blood T cells in healthy people across ages. With a J-beta primer mix and a sample-barcoded 5' primer, a second PCR ran roughly 7 to 11 cycles. One entry per CDR3 protein results from TCRdb running MiXCR on the 5' RACE reads. The table has about 380,000 distinct CDR3 sequences, roughly half seen once. Source material: blood. The origin of the receptors is a man aged 60-69 years in good health.

This sequence joins TRBV12-3 or TRBV12-4 and TRBJ1-1; 7 nucleotides agree with TRBD1. The V segment lost 6 bases and the J segment 3 bases; nucleotides outside the gene matches: 10. This CDR3 comprises 15 residues. CDR3 sequence (DNA): TGTGCCAGCAGCCCCAACAGGGGTAGGTACACTGAAGCTTTCTTT. Translating gives CASSPNRGRYTEAFF.

A few counts support this clonotype. V gene TRBV30 combines with J gene TRBJ1-4; D ambiguous. V shed 7 bases and J shed 0 bases, with 15 bases lying between them. This CDR3 region has 15 residues. The germline V gene has CDR1 GTSNPN and CDR2 SVGIG (reference sequence). The CDR3 sequence: CAYGDLGPTNEKLFF. CDR3 DNA sequence: TGTGCCTATGGGGATTTAGGGCCAACTAATGAAAAACTGTTTTTT.

The DNA for the CDR3 is TGTGCCAGCAGTGAAAGAAACGCTACGCAGTATTTT. Translating it yields CASSERNATQYF. The rearrangement links TRBV6-1 to TRBJ2-3; D is uncertain. This CDR3 is built from 12 residues. V dropped 2 bases and J dropped 8 bases, with 8 bases sitting between them. Germline V lookup: CDR1 MNHNS, CDR2 SASEGT.

CDR3 DNA sequence: TGCGCCAGCAGCCAAGGTGGGACTCGCTCCTACAATGAGCAGTTCTTC. It codes for CASSQGGTRSYNEQFF. The J gene is TRBJ2-1, the V gene TRBV4-3; D possibly corresponds to TRBD2 (6 bases). V was clipped by 1 base and J by 0 bases, with 10 bases between them. The germline CDR1 and CDR2 sequences are LGHNA and YSLEER. The CDR3 totals 16 residues.

On this clonotype itself: A junction boundary mismatches the germline segment, possibly from a read error. The V call is TRBV6-6, the J call TRBJ1-5, with 10 bases identical to TRBD1. CDR1 and CDR2 from the germline V gene are MNHNY and SVGAGI (reference sequence). The CDR3 covers 15 residues. The CDR3 loop reads CASSYGTGANQPQHF. CDR3 DNA: TGTGCCAGTAGTTATGGGACAGGGGCCAATCAGCCCCAGCATTTT.

This chain uses TRBV12-3 or TRBV12-4 with TRBJ2-3, with D perhaps TRBD1 (6 bases). The CDR3 extends over 14 amino acids. The V end lost 7 bases, the J end lost 1 base, and 12 bases lay between the germline ends. The chain's CDR3 is CASKPKGGTDTQYF. The CDR3 bases are TGTGCCAGCAAGCCGAAGGGGGGCACAGATACGCAGTATTTT.

This clonotype came up a few times. The chain recombines TRBV7-9 with TRBJ2-7; D unresolved. The length of the CDR3 is 14 residues. V dropped 5 bases and J dropped 2 bases, with 13 bases sitting between them. Germline assignment: CDR1 SEHNR and CDR2 FQNEAQ (reference sequence). As DNA, the CDR3 is TGTGCCAGCAGCCCTCGGACGGCGGCCTACGAGCAGTACTTC. This translates into CASSPRTAAYEQYF.

V and J are TRBV5-1 and TRBJ2-3; 14 positions match TRBD2. J gave up 0 bases and V 4 bases, and 7 bases lay outside the gene matches. Germline V CDR1 and CDR2: SGHRS, YFSETQ. This CDR3 spans 18 amino acids. The CDR3 region has the DNA TGCGCCAGCAGCGCCGGGACTAGCGGGGGCCTAAGCACAGATACGCAGTATTTT. It is translated as CASSAGTSGGLSTDTQYF.

The CDR3 DNA sequence: TGTGCCAGCTCTCACCGGGACAGGACATACGAGCAGTACTTC. This codes for CASSHRDRTYEQYF. The V gene is TRBV18, the J gene TRBJ2-7; TRBD1 matches 8 bases. This CDR3 is built from 14 residues. The germline V gene encodes CDR1 KGHSH and CDR2 LQKENI. V was pared by 6 bases and J by 4 bases, with 8 bases of the junction left unmatched.

The genes are TRBV7-8 and TRBJ2-5; 7 positions match TRBD1. The length of the CDR3 is 13 residues. CDR1 and CDR2 from the germline V gene are SGHVS and FQNEAQ. After removal of 6 bases from V and 1 base from J, the junction contained 2 bases not matched to a gene. The CDR3 protein is CASSAGGQETQYF. DNA of the CDR3: TGTGCCAGCAGTGCAGGGGGCCAAGAGACCCAGTACTTC.

The chain uses TRBV12-3 or TRBV12-4 and TRBJ2-3; D is perhaps TRBD2 (5 bases). The CDR3 length is 13 residues. With 7 bases removed from V and 4 bases from J, the gap between germline ends came to 12 bases. The CDR3: CASIPPGADTQYF. The CDR3 region has the DNA TGTGCCAGCATCCCACCCGGGGCAGATACGCAGTATTTT.

This clonotype was recorded many times. The chain joins TRBV18 to TRBJ2-1; TRBD2 aligns across 11 bases. Germline assignment: CDR1 KGHSH and CDR2 LQKENI. The CDR3 consists of 14 residues. Losses at the gene ends were 3 bases for V and 5 bases for J; bases not matched to a gene: 0. The CDR3 DNA is TGTGCCAGCTCACCTAGCGGGGGGGACAATGAGCAGTTCTTC. Translated, it gives CASSPSGGDNEQFF.

This clonotype was recorded many times. The chain employs TRBV12-3 or TRBV12-4 and TRBJ1-6; 9 positions agree with TRBD1. V was clipped by 6 bases and J by 10 bases; unmatched bases: 7. This CDR3 comprises 14 residues. The CDR3 DNA is TGTGCCAGCAGATCCGGGACAGGGACCTCACCCCTCCACTTT. Protein: CASRSGTGTSPLHF.

A word on this clonotype: Given a much more abundant clone one base away, this may be a read error. V usage is TRBV28 and J usage is TRBJ2-1, with D perhaps matching TRBD2 (6 bases). Matching the DNA end better, TRBJ2-7 makes the J call doubtful. Germline CDR1 is MDHEN and CDR2 is SYDVKM. The CDR3 sequence is 17 residues long. CDR3 in amino acids: CASSLGGWASSYNEQYF. DNA of the CDR3: TGTGCCAGCAGTTTGGGGGGTTGGGCCAGCTCCTACAATGAGCAGTACTTC.

This chain uses TRBV7-2 with TRBJ2-5, with D possibly called TRBD1 or TRBD2 (5 bases each). The DNA end favors TRBJ2-7, so the J call may be wrong. The CDR3 contains 15 residues. Germline V gene lookup returns CDR1 SGHTA and CDR2 FQGNSA. DNA of the CDR3: TGTGCCAGCAGCTGGACCGGGGCCTACCCTTACGAGCAGTACTTC. Its protein product is CASSWTGAYPYEQYF.

The V and J genes are TRBV30 and TRBJ2-5; D is unresolved. The CDR3 spans 13 residues. Germline V lookup: CDR1 GTSNPN, CDR2 SVGIG (reference sequence). Trimming cost V 8 bases and J 3 bases, with 16 bases left between them. CDR3 DNA: TGTGCCCGGTGTAGAGACCAGAAAGAGACCCAGTACTTC. This translates into CARCRDQKETQYF.

The chain is built from TRBV27 and TRBJ2-1; TRBD2 matches at 11 bases. The CDR3 totals 14 residues. V lost 11 bases and J lost 4; bases outside the gene matches: 7. Looked up from germline, CDR1 is MNHEY and CDR2 is SMNVEV (reference sequence). In nucleotides, the CDR3 is TGTGCCTCCGCGGCTAGCGGGAGGTACAATGAGCAGTTCTTC. This translates into CASAASGRYNEQFF.

V gene TRBV6-5 combines with J gene TRBJ2-1; no reliable D call. The CDR3 totals 15 residues. The germline CDR1 and CDR2 sequences are MNHEY and SVGAGI. Trimming left V 0 bases short and J 8 bases short, with 14 bases between. The CDR3 is CASSYSVSRADEQFF. Written as DNA, the CDR3 is TGTGCCAGCAGTTACTCGGTCAGTCGGGCGGATGAGCAGTTCTTC.

The chain combines TRBV20-1 with TRBJ1-4, with D tentatively TRBD1 (5 bases). The CDR3 length is 15 residues. In germline, CDR1 is DFQATT, CDR2 SNEGSKA (reference sequence). V lost 6 bases, J lost 0 bases, and 14 bases lay in between. The CDR3 DNA is TGCAGTGCAAAGACAGACAATGCAACTAATGAAAAACTGTTTTTT. This codes for CSAKTDNATNEKLFF.